These 28 T cell receptor beta chains share one sample of origin, sequenced in a study of blood T cell repertoires in COVID-19. This table comes from immunoSEQ multiplex PCR, and its TCRdb copy is limited to in-frame clones, with some not included. The sample comprises a few hundred thousand clones, 65% to 90% of which are singletons, and around 6.8% rests with the top ten. Sequencing input: peripheral blood. The source of these receptors is a woman aged 50 to 60 with acute or convalescent COVID-19.

V gene TRBV27 combines with J gene TRBJ1-2; the D gene is possibly TRBD1 (6 bases). The ends were cut back, 3 bases at V and 8 bases at J, with 16 bases in the middle. The V gene's germline CDR1 is MNHEY and CDR2 SMNVEV (reference sequence). The CDR3 is 14 amino acids. The CDR3 is CASSFSPGVDGYTF. DNA of the CDR3: TGTGCCAGCAGTTTTTCCCCAGGGGTGGACGGCTACACCTTC.

This clone was picked up one time. V gene TRBV5-6 combines with J gene TRBJ2-4, with D perhaps matching TRBD1 (7 bases). Germline CDR1 reads SGHDT; CDR2 reads YYEEEE. V was pared by 0 bases and J by 6 bases, with 13 bases between. The CDR3 contains 15 residues. The CDR3 protein is CASSLVGGQSNIQYF. In nucleotides, the CDR3 is TGTGCCAGCAGCTTGGTGGGGGGACAGTCAAACATTCAGTACTTC.

The rearrangement links TRBV19 to TRBJ2-5; 11 bases are a match to TRBD2. Germline CDR1 reads LNHDA; CDR2 reads SQIVND (reference sequence). The CDR3 loop spans 14 amino acids. V trimming: 6 bases; J trimming: 7 bases; junction bases outside the gene matches: 7. Written as DNA, the CDR3 is TGTGCCAGTAGCGTAGCGGGAGGGCCGGGGACCCAGTACTTC. Residues: CASSVAGGPGTQYF.

The V and J genes are TRBV28 and TRBJ1-2; D gene ambiguous. The V end was cut by 6 bases, the J end by 8 bases, with 16 bases between. Germline V lookup: CDR1 MDHEN, CDR2 SYDVKM. The CDR3 is 13 residues long. The CDR3 sequence: CASRPPGVSGYTF. The CDR3 DNA reads TGTGCCAGCAGACCCCCCGGGGTTTCGGGCTACACCTTC.

This rearrangement joins TRBV24-1 to TRBJ1-2; the match to TRBD1 covers 7 bases. The CDR3 extends over 14 amino acids. Germline loops: CDR1 KGHDR, CDR2 SFDVKD. With 5 bases clipped from V and 4 bases from J, the junction kept 6 bases outside the gene matches. In DNA, the CDR3 is TGTGCCACCAGTGGAACAGGGGTGGGCTATGGCTACACCTTC. This codes for CATSGTGVGYGYTF.

This rearrangement joins TRBV3-1 (or the pseudogene TRBV3-2) to TRBJ1-2, with no clear D. This CDR3 is built from 14 residues. CDR1 LGHDT and CDR2 YNNKEL come from the germline V gene (reference sequence). V was clipped by 1 base and J by 6 bases, with 12 bases between them. In DNA, the CDR3 is TGTGCCAGCAGCCAAGTCGTTGGGCAGAATGGCTACACCTTC. This gives the protein CASSQVVGQNGYTF.

The rearrangement joins TRBV23-1 to TRBJ1-1; possibly TRBD1 for D (5 bases). TRBV23-1 is given ORF status, its function remaining uncertain. Trimming shortened V by 2 bases and J by 0 bases, and 7 bases separated the two germline ends. This CDR3 has 14 residues. CDR3 amino acids: CASSQPGVNTEAFF. The CDR3 DNA sequence: TGCGCCAGCAGTCAACCGGGGGTGAACACTGAAGCTTTCTTT.

The table lists this clone with a few counts. The chain joins TRBV11-2 to TRBJ1-1, with 8 bases aligning to TRBD1. The ends lost 5 bases at V and 5 bases at J; junction bases unmatched: 4. Germline V gene sequence: CDR1 SGHAT, CDR2 FQNNGV. This CDR3 is built from 13 residues. The CDR3 DNA is TGTGCCAGCAGCAGGACAGGGATGACTGAAGCTTTCTTT. Protein: CASSRTGMTEAFF.

The chain carries TRBV27 and TRBJ2-7; no firm D call. The CDR3 runs 13 residues. Trimming left V 1 base short and J 3 bases short, with 7 bases between. CDR1 and CDR2 (germline): MNHEY, SMNVEV (reference sequence). CDR3 nucleotides: TGTGCCAGCAGTTTATTGGAGAACTACGAGCAGTACTTC. It is translated as CASSLLENYEQYF.

J is TRBJ2-3 and V is TRBV28, with 8 bases lining up with TRBD2. V gave up 5 bases and J gave up 0 bases; unmatched junction bases: 7. This CDR3 is 16 amino acids long. Germline V gene data show CDR1 as MDHEN and CDR2 as SYDVKM. This CDR3 is CASSANIAGSTDTQYF. Written as DNA, the CDR3 is TGTGCCAGCAGTGCGAATATAGCGGGGAGCACAGATACGCAGTATTTT.

The chain couples TRBV14 to TRBJ2-3; the D is unclear. The CDR3 has 15 amino acids. Looked up from germline, CDR1 is SGHDN and CDR2 is FVKESK. The ends were cut back, 4 bases at V and 0 bases at J, with 11 bases in the middle. CDR3 DNA sequence: TGTGCCAGCAGCCCCACGGGTGCTAGCACAGATACGCAGTATTTT. This translates into CASSPTGASTDTQYF.

The chain combines TRBV3-1 (or the pseudogene TRBV3-2) with TRBJ2-2; possible D gene TRBD1, 6 bases. The length of the CDR3 is 16 residues. The germline V gene has CDR1 LGHDT and CDR2 YNNKEL (reference sequence). Between the trimmed V and J ends, which lost 0 bases and 3 bases, there was a span of 11 bases. In nucleotides, the CDR3 is TGTGCCAGCAGCCAAGATTACACAGGGTACACCGGGGAGCTGTTTTTT. Translated: CASSQDYTGYTGELFF.

J is TRBJ2-3 and V is TRBV4-2; 7 positions match TRBD2. V was clipped by 2 bases and J by 0 bases; unmatched bases: 11. Germline V gene data show CDR1 as LGHNA and CDR2 as YNFKEQ. CDR3 length equals 18 residues. The CDR3 region has the DNA TGTGCCAGCAGCCAACTCGGGGGGTCTGGGACTAGCACAGATACGCAGTATTTT. Translating gives CASSQLGGSGTSTDTQYF.

The chain has TRBV7-8 and TRBJ2-1; 10 nucleotides line up with TRBD2. The junction had 2 bases not matched to a gene; V was cut back by 6 bases and J by 0 bases. Germline assignment: CDR1 SGHVS and CDR2 FQNEAQ. This CDR3 has 15 amino acids. DNA for the CDR3: TGTGCCAGCAGACCTAGCGGGAGCTCCTACAATGAGCAGTTCTTC. This encodes CASRPSGSSYNEQFF. The full variable domain, with the rest looked up from reference TRBV7-8 and TRBJ2-1, is GAGVSQSPRYKVAKRGQDVALRCDPISGHVSLFWYQQALGQGPEFLTYFQNEAQLDKSGLPSDRFFAERPEGSVSTLKIQRTQQEDSAVYLCASRPSGSSYNEQFFGPGTRLTVL.

The gene calls are TRBV6-2 or TRBV6-3 and TRBJ2-5; a possible D gene is TRBD2 (6 bases). This CDR3 comprises 14 residues. The V gene lost 5 bases and the J gene lost 1 base, with 11 bases spanning the gap. In germline, CDR1 is MNHEY, CDR2 SVGEGT. The chain's CDR3 is CASSSTSFQETQYF. As DNA, the CDR3 is TGTGCCAGCAGTAGTACTAGCTTCCAAGAGACCCAGTACTTC.

The gene calls are TRBV28 and TRBJ2-1; 11 bases are a match to TRBD2. Germline trimming cut 6 bases from V and 9 bases from J; bases unmatched to any gene: 19. The CDR3 extends over 18 amino acids. Per germline, CDR1 MDHEN and CDR2 SYDVKM. The CDR3 sequence: CASSWPRTRTGTSGEQFF. The CDR3 DNA follows: TGTGCCAGCAGCTGGCCTCGAACACGCACCGGGACTAGCGGTGAGCAGTTCTTC.

This clone was seen just once. Other DNA sequences in this specimen translate into the identical CDR3. V is TRBV12-3 or TRBV12-4 and J is TRBJ1-1; no firm D call. CDR3 length equals 13 residues. Trimming stripped 3 bases from V and 1 base from J, with 6 bases between. CDR3 region: CASSFARNTEAFF. The CDR3 DNA reads TGTGCCAGCAGTTTTGCGCGGAACACTGAAGCTTTCTTT.

V usage is TRBV3-1 (or the pseudogene TRBV3-2) and J usage is TRBJ1-2, with D possibly matching TRBD1 (6 bases). V was trimmed by 5 bases and J by 6 bases, leaving 13 bases between them. This CDR3 has 13 amino acids. The germline CDR1 and CDR2 sequences are LGHDT and YNNKEL (reference sequence). The DNA of the CDR3 is TGTGCCAGCAGCTACCGGGACATGGATGGCTACACCTTC. Encoded protein: CASSYRDMDGYTF.

The CDR3 is CATSDGDRTSYEQYF. The CDR3 DNA follows: TGTGCCACCAGTGATGGGGACAGGACCTCCTACGAGCAGTACTTC. The V call is TRBV24-1, the J call TRBJ2-7; 8 bases map to TRBD1. This CDR3 comprises 15 residues. Germline CDR1 KGHDR, CDR2 SFDVKD. The ends lost 3 bases at V and 0 bases at J; junction bases unmatched: 3.

This chain uses TRBV5-1 with TRBJ2-5; D gene unclear. CDR1 is SGHRS, CDR2 YFSETQ, per germline. V lost 2 bases to trimming and J lost 4 bases, with 9 bases between them. The CDR3 covers 13 residues. For the CDR3, the DNA is TGCGCCAGCAGCTTAAGCTTATCAGAGACCCAGTACTTC. Translation gives CASSLSLSETQYF. Variable domain in full (rest from reference TRBV5-1 and TRBJ2-5): KAGVTQTPRYLIKTRGQQVTLSCSPISGHRSVSWYQQTPGQGLQFLFEYFSETQRNKGNFPGRFSGRQFSNSRSEMNVSTLELGDSALYLCASSLSLSETQYFGPGTRLLVL.

This clone was picked up one time. The chain employs TRBV7-3 and TRBJ2-1, with a tentative D call TRBD1 (5 bases). Per germline, CDR1 SGHTA and CDR2 FQGTGA. The CDR3 has 13 amino acids. V was pared by 2 bases and J by 10 bases, with 12 bases between. Written as DNA, the CDR3 is TGTGCCAGCAGCTTAGGCGGCGCAGGGGAGCAGTTCTTC. It encodes CASSLGGAGEQFF.

The V call is TRBV19, the J call TRBJ1-1; D remains ambiguous. Looked up from germline, CDR1 is LNHDA and CDR2 is SQIVND (reference sequence). The length of the CDR3 is 15 residues. V lost 3 bases to trimming and J lost 5 bases, with 16 bases between them. The CDR3 is CASSILLGSRTEAFF. CDR3 nucleotides: TGTGCCAGTAGTATCCTGTTAGGGAGTAGGACTGAAGCTTTCTTT.

The chain links TRBV2 to TRBJ2-7; D remains ambiguous. The CDR3 loop spans 12 amino acids. Per germline, CDR1 SNHLY and CDR2 FYNNEI. Trimming removed 7 bases from V and 3 bases from J, with 10 bases in between. Here the CDR3 reads CASKEPIYEQYF. DNA of the CDR3: TGTGCCAGCAAGGAGCCAATCTACGAGCAGTACTTC.

The rearrangement joins TRBV4-1 to TRBJ1-4; D is ambiguous. Germline V CDR1 and CDR2: MGHRA, YSYEKL. The V end was cut by 4 bases, the J end by 5 bases, with 11 bases between. The CDR3 contains 14 residues. The DNA for the CDR3 is TGCGCCAGCAGCCCCCCGTTAGAAAATGAAAAACTGTTTTTT. Protein: CASSPPLENEKLFF.

The rearrangement joins TRBV18 to TRBJ2-3, with D hard to call. CDR3 length equals 15 residues. Germline V gives CDR1 KGHSH, CDR2 LQKENI. V lost 2 bases, J lost 4 bases, and 13 bases lay in between. CDR3 coding DNA: TGTGCCAGCTCACCAGCGATTGGTGGAGCAGATACGCAGTATTTT. This gives the protein CASSPAIGGADTQYF.

The rearrangement links TRBV28 to TRBJ1-3, with a possible D match to TRBD1 (5 bases). V gave up 8 bases and J gave up 8 bases, with 22 bases separating them. The CDR3 loop spans 15 amino acids. Looked up from germline, CDR1 is MDHEN and CDR2 is SYDVKM. Here the CDR3 DNA reads TGTGCCAGCCCACCCTCGCAGGGCAGTCGGGACACCATATATTTT. Translation: CASPPSQGSRDTIYF.

The CDR3 DNA reads TGTGCCAGCAGCAAGAAGGACAGGATCCAAGAGACCCAGTACTTC. Translating gives CASSKKDRIQETQYF. The chain carries TRBV21-1 and TRBJ2-5; the table's TRBD1 call for D was not verified on the DNA. TRBV21-1 is noted as a pseudogene. This CDR3 contains 15 residues.

The rearrangement joins TRBV3-1 (or the pseudogene TRBV3-2) to TRBJ2-5, with D possibly matching TRBD2 (6 bases). The germline V gene has CDR1 LGHDT and CDR2 YNNKEL (reference sequence). V was clipped by 1 base and J by 4 bases, with 19 bases between them. The CDR3 is 17 residues long. The CDR3 region has the DNA TGTGCCAGCAGCCAAGGAACGCCGGAGGGCCACCGAGAGACCCAGTACTTC. Residues: CASSQGTPEGHRETQYF.